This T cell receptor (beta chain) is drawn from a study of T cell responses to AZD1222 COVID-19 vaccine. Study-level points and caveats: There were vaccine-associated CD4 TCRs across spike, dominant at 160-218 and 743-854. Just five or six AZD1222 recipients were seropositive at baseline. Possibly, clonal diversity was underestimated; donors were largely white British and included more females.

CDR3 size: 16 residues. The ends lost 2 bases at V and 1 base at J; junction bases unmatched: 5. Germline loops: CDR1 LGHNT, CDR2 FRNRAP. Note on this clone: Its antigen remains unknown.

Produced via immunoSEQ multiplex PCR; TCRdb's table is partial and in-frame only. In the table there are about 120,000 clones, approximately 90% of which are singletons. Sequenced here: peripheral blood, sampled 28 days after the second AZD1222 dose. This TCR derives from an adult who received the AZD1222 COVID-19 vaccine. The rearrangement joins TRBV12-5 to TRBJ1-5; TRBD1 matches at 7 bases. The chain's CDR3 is CASGLYGGQSNQPQHF. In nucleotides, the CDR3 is TGTGCTAGTGGTTTGTATGGGGGACAGAGCAATCAGCCCCAGCATTTT.